This passage covers 22 T cell receptor beta chains from one sample sequenced in a study of blood T cell repertoires in COVID-19. The table came from immunoSEQ multiplex PCR; TCRdb's copy has only in-frame clones and leaves some out. The top ten clones hold 4.1% of a sample with just over 95,000 clones, about 80% of them seen once. Sequencing input: peripheral blood. The receptors here all came from a man aged 55 to 70 with acute or convalescent COVID-19.

The V gene is TRBV15, the J gene TRBJ2-3; 7 nucleotides agree with TRBD2. V trimming: 1 base; J trimming: 3 bases; junction bases outside the gene matches: 1. CDR1 and CDR2 from the germline V gene are LNHNV and YYDKDF (reference sequence). The CDR3 consists of 14 residues. DNA for the CDR3: TGTGCCACCAGCAGAGCGGGGGGTACAGATACGCAGTATTTT. This encodes CATSRAGGTDTQYF.

V gene TRBV27 combines with J gene TRBJ1-1; D is perhaps TRBD1 (5 bases). V was clipped by 3 bases and J by 4 bases, with 12 bases between them. In germline, CDR1 is MNHEY, CDR2 SMNVEV (reference sequence). The CDR3 totals 14 residues. The CDR3 nucleotides read TGTGCCAGCAGTTTTGATGGGGGAGGCACTGAAGCTTTCTTT. This codes for CASSFDGGGTEAFF.

The chain combines TRBV9 with TRBJ1-1, with D possibly TRBD1 on 5 matching bases. The CDR3 length is 15 residues. Looked up from germline, CDR1 is SGDLS and CDR2 is YYNGEE. Trimming shortened V by 0 bases and J by 0 bases, and 9 bases separated the two germline ends. CDR3 coding DNA: TGTGCCAGCAGCGTAGCAGGGCCAGTGAACACTGAAGCTTTCTTT. It translates to CASSVAGPVNTEAFF.

The chain combines TRBV24-1 with TRBJ1-5, with D unresolved. Trimming removed 3 bases from V and 5 bases from J, with 4 bases in between. CDR1 KGHDR and CDR2 SFDVKD come from the germline V gene. This CDR3 is 12 amino acids long. This CDR3 reads CATSDPDQPQHF. The CDR3 nucleotides read TGTGCCACCAGTGATCCTGATCAGCCCCAGCATTTT.

This clone was counted a single time. The chain links TRBV19 to TRBJ2-1; TRBD2 agrees at 11 bases. The germline CDR1 and CDR2 sequences are LNHDA and SQIVND (reference sequence). J gave up 7 bases and V 7 bases, and 9 bases lay outside the gene matches. The CDR3 is 15 amino acids. Here the CDR3 DNA reads TGTGCCAGTAACCCAGGGGCTAGCGGGAGGAATGAGCAGTTCTTC. It translates to CASNPGASGRNEQFF.

Sample share makes this clone medium-sized. The genes are TRBV6-4 and TRBJ2-1, with TRBD2 matching over 8 bases. The CDR3 is made up of 14 amino acids. Trimming took 4 bases from V and 5 from J; bases not matched to a gene: 4. Germline lookup yields CDR1 MRHNA and CDR2 SNTAGT. The CDR3 here is CASSATSENNEQFF. CDR3 DNA sequence: TGTGCCAGCAGTGCGACTAGCGAGAACAATGAGCAGTTCTTC.

The V call is TRBV5-6, the J call TRBJ1-5; no clear D. The V and J ends lost 0 bases and 2 bases respectively, with 6 bases between them. The V gene's germline CDR1 is SGHDT and CDR2 YYEEEE. CDR3 size: 14 residues. CDR3 residues: CASSLGSGNQPQHF. The CDR3 nucleotides read TGTGCCAGCAGCTTGGGTTCGGGCAATCAGCCCCAGCATTTT.

This clone was counted a few times. The rearrangement joins TRBV18 to TRBJ2-1; TRBD2 agrees at 10 bases. CDR1 and CDR2 (germline): KGHSH, LQKENI. The CDR3 extends over 15 amino acids. The J segment lost 4 bases and the V segment lost 3 bases, leaving 3 bases of the junction unmatched. CDR3 in amino acids: CASSPTSGPYNEQFF. The CDR3 nucleotides read TGTGCCAGCTCACCGACTAGCGGGCCATACAATGAGCAGTTCTTC.

The rearrangement links TRBV6-6 to TRBJ2-2; TRBD1 agrees at 8 bases. Germline CDR1 and CDR2: MNHNY and SVGAGI (reference sequence). The J segment lost 6 bases and the V segment lost 2 bases, leaving 5 bases of the junction unmatched. The CDR3 runs 15 residues. CDR3 protein: CASSYRLQGAGELFF. CDR3 DNA: TGTGCCAGCAGTTACCGCTTACAGGGGGCCGGGGAGCTGTTTTTT.

The rearrangement links TRBV30 to TRBJ1-2, with TRBD1 identical over 11 bases. V lost 4 bases, J lost 8 bases, and 12 bases stayed unmatched. CDR1 GTSNPN and CDR2 SVGIG come from the germline V gene (reference sequence). CDR3 length: 15 amino acids. The CDR3 region is CAWTRRTGGAGGYTF. The CDR3 bases are TGTGCCTGGACCCGGAGGACAGGGGGCGCAGGGGGCTACACCTTC.

This clone was found once. The chain joins TRBV5-8 to TRBJ2-2; 7 bases are shared with TRBD1. This CDR3 has 14 amino acids. J lost 7 bases, V lost 4 bases, and 7 bases had no gene match. Germline V gives CDR1 SGHTS, CDR2 YDEGEE. CDR3 region: CASSTGQPGGELFF. The CDR3 DNA follows: TGTGCCAGCAGCACGGGACAGCCCGGCGGGGAGCTGTTTTTT.

The V gene is TRBV19, the J gene TRBJ1-5; 10 positions agree with TRBD1. Germline trimming cut 7 bases from V and 6 bases from J; bases unmatched to any gene: 6. This CDR3 has 14 amino acids. The germline V gene has CDR1 LNHDA and CDR2 SQIVND (reference sequence). CDR3 DNA: TGTGCCAGTACCGGAGACAGGGGGCCTCAGCCCCAGCATTTT. This translates into CASTGDRGPQPQHF.

The V and J genes are TRBV7-8 and TRBJ1-5; 9 nucleotides line up with TRBD1. The J segment lost 7 bases and the V segment lost 4 bases, leaving 14 bases of the junction unmatched. This CDR3 comprises 17 residues. Germline CDR1 SGHVS, CDR2 FQNEAQ. CDR3 loop: CASSSLWDRVSGQPQHF. CDR3 in DNA: TGTGCCAGCAGCTCGCTGTGGGACAGGGTTTCGGGACAGCCCCAGCATTTT. The full variable domain, in which reference TRBV7-8 and TRBJ1-5 provide the parts outside the CDR3, is GAGVSQSPRYKVAKRGQDVALRCDPISGHVSLFWYQQALGQGPEFLTYFQNEAQLDKSGLPSDRFFAERPEGSVSTLKIQRTQQEDSAVYLCASSSLWDRVSGQPQHFGDGTRLSIL.

V and J are TRBV27 and TRBJ2-1, with 10 bases lining up with TRBD2. V shed 5 bases, J shed 10 bases, and the junction held 5 bases outside the gene matches. CDR3 length: 13 residues. Germline-derived CDR1 and CDR2 are MNHEY and SMNVEV (reference sequence). CDR3 protein: CASSPLAGGEQFF. The DNA of the CDR3 is TGTGCCAGCAGTCCTTTAGCGGGAGGCGAGCAGTTCTTC.

This chain joins TRBV6-2 or TRBV6-3 and TRBJ2-7, with TRBD2 as a possible D gene (5 bases). Trimming took 4 bases from V and 5 from J, leaving 9 bases between them. The CDR3 contains 12 residues. The germline gives CDR1 MNHEY, CDR2 SVGEGT. CDR3 DNA: TGTGCCAGCAGTTTCCGGGGTAACGAGCAGTACGTC. This encodes CASSFRGNEQYV.

This chain links TRBV6-2 or TRBV6-3 with TRBJ1-2, with D uncertain. The CDR3 extends over 13 amino acids. Per the germline V gene, CDR1 is MNHEY and CDR2 is SVGEGT. Trimming removed 0 bases from V and 7 bases from J, with 9 bases in between. CDR3 residues: CASSYSTGLGYTF. For the CDR3, the DNA is TGTGCCAGCAGTTACTCTACGGGTCTTGGCTACACCTTC.

CDR3 amino acids: CATGQLNTEAFF. The CDR3 DNA is TGTGCCACGGGACAGCTGAACACTGAAGCTTTCTTT. The chain carries TRBV18 and TRBJ1-1; 7 bases line up with TRBD1. The CDR3 spans 12 residues. Per germline, CDR1 KGHSH and CDR2 LQKENI. V gave up 10 bases and J gave up 0 bases; unmatched junction bases: 2.

Turning to this clone: An end of the junction differs from the germline gene, which may be a read error. CDR3 in DNA: TGTGCCAGCAGCCCCCGAGACTCCGGGAACGCTGAAGCTTTCTTT. It specifies CASSPRDSGNAEAFF. The chain combines TRBV11-3 with TRBJ1-1; D unclear. The CDR3 is 15 amino acids. CDR1 is SGHNT, CDR2 YENEEA, per germline.

The chain carries TRBV10-3 and TRBJ1-4; 7 bases line up with TRBD1. V lost 3 bases, J lost 5 bases, and 6 bases stayed unmatched. This CDR3 is built from 15 residues. Per germline, CDR1 ENHRY and CDR2 SYGVKD. The CDR3 here is CAISENRGRNEKLFF. In DNA, the CDR3 is TGTGCCATCAGTGAAAACAGGGGCCGAAATGAAAAACTGTTTTTT.

The CDR3 is CASSRTGYGYTF. The CDR3 nucleotides read TGTGCCAGCAGTCGGACAGGGTATGGCTACACCTTC. V is TRBV28 and J is TRBJ1-2, with 8 bases matching TRBD1. Germline loops: CDR1 MDHEN, CDR2 SYDVKM. The CDR3 totals 12 residues. V shed 5 bases and J 5 bases; nucleotides not matched to a gene: 1.

J is TRBJ1-1 and V is TRBV5-6; D is unclear. This CDR3 region has 16 residues. CDR1 and CDR2 from the germline V gene are SGHDT and YYEEEE. Trimming left V 4 bases short and J 1 base short, with 17 bases between. CDR3: CASSPGPFPRNTEAFF. The DNA for the CDR3 is TGTGCCAGCAGCCCCGGTCCGTTTCCCCGGAACACTGAAGCTTTCTTT.

In regard to this clone: At one end the junction does not follow the germline gene, possibly because of a read error. The V call is TRBV27, the J call TRBJ1-6, with 10 nucleotides matching TRBD1. Germline V CDR1 and CDR2: MNHEY, SMNVEV (reference sequence). The CDR3 totals 17 residues. The DNA of the CDR3 is TGCGCCTCGACCGGGACAGGGGTGAATTATGGAAATTCACCCCTCCACTTT. This encodes CASTGTGVNYGNSPLHF.